A selection of T cell receptor beta chains follows, all from one sample in a study of blood T cell repertoires in COVID-19. Profiled with immunoSEQ multiplex PCR; TCRdb holds only in-frame clones, not every one. The sample lists some 78,000 clones, roughly 90% occurring once. Sequenced sample: peripheral blood. The source is a man aged 45-65 years with active or convalescent COVID-19. CDR3s include the opening cysteine and the closing phenylalanine or tryptophan.

j_call v_call cdr3_aa
TRBJ1-2 TRBV19 CASSSRGNTNYGYTF
TRBJ2-2 TRBV3-1/TRBV3-2 CASSQELLRYGGELFF
TRBJ2-1 TRBV24-1 CATSDLRGPHGTGGYNEQFF
TRBJ1-2 TRBV6-5 CASSPGQESNYGYTF
TRBJ2-5 TRBV4-1 CASSLAPQETQYF
TRBJ1-2 TRBV20-1 CSARAYYGYTF
TRBJ1-2 TRBV10-3 CAISESYESGYTF
TRBJ2-1 TRBV5-1 CASSLLAATSGRANEQFF
TRBJ1-4 TRBV11-2 CASSLGHMNEKLFF
TRBJ2-1 TRBV6-2/TRBV6-3 CASSYDSYSYNEQFF
TRBJ2-2 TRBV5-4 CASSLVQGTGELFF
TRBJ1-4 TRBV2 CASNPRASGLFAKLFF
TRBJ1-5 TRBV6-1 CASSAIAVYGNQPQHF
TRBJ2-1 TRBV6-5 CASKREAYNEQFF
TRBJ1-1 TRBV27 CASSLTGANTEAFF
TRBJ1-6 TRBV11-2 CASSPMPGQGRSPLHF
TRBJ2-6 TRBV19 CASSFGQGGTGANVLTF
TRBJ1-5 TRBV5-6 CASSHRGGDQPQHF
TRBJ1-2 TRBV4-3 CASSLQPDTHYGYTF
TRBJ2-7 TRBV18 CASSTTNYEQYF
TRBJ2-7 TRBV15 CATSRELRTSGSFYEQYF
TRBJ2-1 TRBV4-1 CASSQDLAGGIKNEQFF
TRBJ2-7 TRBV11-2 CASSFFDEQYF
TRBJ1-5 TRBV28 CATPGWRDSNQPQHF
TRBJ2-3 TRBV10-2 CASSVPTSGGATDTQYF
TRBJ2-3 TRBV5-4 CASSQTYTDTQYF
TRBJ1-5 TRBV7-9 CASSSQQGFSNQPQHF
TRBJ2-1 TRBV5-6 CASSLLAGVDEQFF
TRBJ2-7 TRBV28 CASSFDRSEYF
TRBJ2-3 TRBV19 CASTSLVSGTDTQYF
TRBJ1-5 TRBV5-5 CASAPRPQDSNQPQHF